This TCR beta chain is drawn from a study of T-cell reconstitution after alpha-beta-depleted transplantation in children. Study-wide points: High day-60 TCRbeta diversity in some patients came from surviving recipient T cells and thymic progenitors. Two months or so post-transplant, alpha-beta T cells reportedly derived from several hundred expanded graft clones.

This clonotype was observed a few times. The antigen is undetermined. The V and J ends lost 11 bases and 5 bases, in that order; junction bases with no gene match: 8. The length of the CDR3 is 12 residues. CDR1 is WNHNN, CDR2 SYGVQD, per germline (reference sequence). The TCRbeta library was prepared with unique molecular identifiers. TCRdb ran MiXCR on the PCR reads and lists one entry per CDR3 protein. The sample holds under 250,000 distinct CDR3 sequences, roughly a quarter seen once. The J gene is TRBJ1-1, the V gene TRBV10-1, with TRBD1 matching 7 bases. This sample comprised PBMCs, mostly from graft donor cells, obtained 360 days after TCRalphabeta/CD19-depleted stem cell transplant. The receptor was isolated from a female patient under 10 years old who had a stem cell transplant for congenital amegakaryocytic thrombocytopenia, so the T cells may come from the graft donor. For the CDR3, the DNA is TGCGCCGGAGAACAGGGGTCGACTGAAGCTTTCTTT. It specifies CAGEQGSTEAFF.